This entry features one TCR beta chain sequence. These data belong to a study of T-cell reconstitution after alpha-beta-depleted transplantation in children. Unique molecular identifiers were used to barcode this TCRbeta library. TCRdb re-called the PCR reads with MiXCR, one entry per CDR3 protein. The repertoire consists of approximately 590,000 distinct CDR3 sequences, with about 10% occurring once and the leading ten covering about 4%. Trimming left V 11 bases short and J 2 bases short, with 24 bases between. CDR1 is MNHEY, CDR2 SVGEGT, per germline. The CDR3 spans 16 residues. The TCR sequence derives from a human donor who donated a stem cell graft to a child with acute myeloid leukemia. Sequenced material: PBMCs from the stem cell graft donor, taken from the stem cell graft. The chain employs TRBV6-2 or TRBV6-3 and TRBJ2-5; D may be TRBD1 or TRBD2 (5 bases each). CDR3 protein: CAGHRDQFKFQETQYF. The DNA of the CDR3 is TGTGCCGGCCACCGGGACCAGTTTAAATTTCAAGAGACCCAGTACTTC.